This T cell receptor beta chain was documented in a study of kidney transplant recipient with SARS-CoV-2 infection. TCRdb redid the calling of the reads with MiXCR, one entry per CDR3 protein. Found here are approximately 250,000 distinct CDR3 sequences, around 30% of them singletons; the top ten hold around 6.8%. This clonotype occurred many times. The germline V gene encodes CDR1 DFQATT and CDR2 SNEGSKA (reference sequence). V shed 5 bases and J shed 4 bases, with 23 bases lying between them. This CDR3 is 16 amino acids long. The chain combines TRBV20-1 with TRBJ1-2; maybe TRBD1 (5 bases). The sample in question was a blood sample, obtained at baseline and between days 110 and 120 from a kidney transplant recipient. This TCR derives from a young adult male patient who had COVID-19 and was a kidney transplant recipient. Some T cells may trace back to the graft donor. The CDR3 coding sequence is TGCAGTGCTCCCAGGGCGCTGTTTCGAAAGACCTATGGCTACACCTTC. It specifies CSAPRALFRKTYGYTF.